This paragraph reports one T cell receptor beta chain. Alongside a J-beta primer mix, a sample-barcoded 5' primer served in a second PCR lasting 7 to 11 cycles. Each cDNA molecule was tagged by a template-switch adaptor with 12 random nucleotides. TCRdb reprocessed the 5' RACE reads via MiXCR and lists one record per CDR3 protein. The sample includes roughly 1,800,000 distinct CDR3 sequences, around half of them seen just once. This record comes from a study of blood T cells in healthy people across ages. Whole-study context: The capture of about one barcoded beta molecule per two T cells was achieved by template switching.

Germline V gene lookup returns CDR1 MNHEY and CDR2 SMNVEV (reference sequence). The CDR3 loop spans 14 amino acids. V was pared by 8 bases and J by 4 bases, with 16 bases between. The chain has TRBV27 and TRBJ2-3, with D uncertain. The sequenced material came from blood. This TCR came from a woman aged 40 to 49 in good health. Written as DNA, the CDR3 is TGTGCCAGCGGTCCGGGCCCAAGGGCAGATACGCAGTATTTT. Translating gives CASGPGPRADTQYF.